The 15 T cell receptor beta chains presented below share a single source sample, sequenced in a study of blood T cell repertoires in COVID-19. Sequencing used immunoSEQ multiplex PCR; TCRdb keeps in-frame clones, though not all of them. Found here are under 200,000 clones, 80% to 90% of them singletons; the top ten hold around 2.7%. The sample was peripheral blood. The receptors here all came from a woman older than 75 with COVID-19, enrolled during active disease.

V is TRBV15 and J is TRBJ2-7; a possible D gene is TRBD2 (6 bases). The CDR3 is 13 residues long. Germline V gene sequence: CDR1 LNHNV, CDR2 YYDKDF (reference sequence). The ends were cut back, 4 bases at V and 3 bases at J, with 10 bases in the middle. The CDR3 loop reads CATSIGGRYEQYF. For the CDR3, the DNA is TGTGCCACCAGCATTGGAGGGCGCTACGAGCAGTACTTC. The complete variable domain, with remaining parts taken from reference TRBV15 and TRBJ2-7, reads DAMVIQNPRYQVTQFGKPVTLSCSQTLNHNVMYWYQQKSSQAPKLLFHYYDKDFNNEADTPDNFQSRRPNTSFCFLDIRSPGLGDTAMYLCATSIGGRYEQYFGPGTRLTVT.

The V and J genes are TRBV5-5 and TRBJ1-5; D ambiguous. Germline loops: CDR1 SGHKS, CDR2 YYEKEE (reference sequence). This CDR3 is built from 15 residues. The V gene lost 3 bases and the J gene lost 5 bases, with 15 bases spanning the gap. The CDR3 loop is CASSSQEGRDQPQHF. In nucleotides, the CDR3 is TGTGCCAGCAGCTCCCAGGAAGGGAGAGATCAGCCCCAGCATTTT. Combining the CDR3 with reference TRBV5-5 and TRBJ1-5 gives the whole variable domain DAGVTQSPTHLIKTRGQQVTLRCSPISGHKSVSWYQQVLGQGPQFIFQYYEKEERGRGNFPDRFSARQFPNYSSELNVNALLLGDSALYLCASSSQEGRDQPQHFGDGTRLSIL.

This clone was counted many times. V gene TRBV19 combines with J gene TRBJ1-1; the D gene is possibly TRBD1 (6 bases). The CDR3 is 13 residues long. Looked up from germline, CDR1 is LNHDA and CDR2 is SQIVND (reference sequence). V lost 3 bases and J lost 4, with 9 bases in between. CDR3 region: CASSIKTGTEAFF. DNA of the CDR3: TGTGCCAGTAGTATTAAGACAGGCACTGAAGCTTTCTTT.

The chain combines TRBV19 with TRBJ2-1; tentative D call: TRBD2 (7 bases). CDR1 LNHDA and CDR2 SQIVND come from the germline V gene (reference sequence). With 5 bases removed from V and 9 bases from J, the gap between germline ends came to 20 bases. This CDR3 is built from 15 residues. The CDR3 nucleotides read TGTGCCAGTAGTCCTCTAGTGGGAGGGGGGAGTGAGCAGTTCTTC. It is translated as CASSPLVGGGSEQFF.

The chain has TRBV6-1 and TRBJ2-5; possibly TRBD1 for D (5 bases). The CDR3 spans 14 residues. V lost 2 bases to trimming and J lost 4 bases, with 11 bases between them. CDR1 and CDR2 from the germline V gene are MNHNS and SASEGT. Written as DNA, the CDR3 is TGTGCCAGCAGTGAAATGGTAGGGGTAGAGACCCAGTACTTC. It translates to CASSEMVGVETQYF.

The V call is TRBV3-1 (or the pseudogene TRBV3-2), the J call TRBJ2-3; D may be TRBD2 (5 bases). The CDR3 is 17 amino acids. Trimming pared 0 bases from V and 6 bases from J, leaving 19 bases between. Germline-derived CDR1 and CDR2 are LGHDT and YNNKEL (reference sequence). The CDR3 sequence is CASSQDRADPRTDTQYF. CDR3 DNA: TGTGCCAGCAGCCAAGATAGAGCGGACCCACGAACCGATACGCAGTATTTT.

This clone was picked up a small number of times. The J gene is TRBJ1-1, the V gene TRBV20-1, with no clear D. Trimming took off 3 bases at V and 7 bases at J, with 18 bases between the two ends. The V gene's germline CDR1 is DFQATT and CDR2 SNEGSKA (reference sequence). The CDR3 has 14 amino acids. CDR3 bases: TGCAGTGCTAGTTCGGTTGGTGCGGTGGGTGAAGCTTTCTTT. This encodes CSASSVGAVGEAFF.

V usage is TRBV6-6 and J usage is TRBJ2-3, with D perhaps matching TRBD2 (6 bases). Trimming left V 2 bases short and J 5 bases short, with 17 bases between. The CDR3 is made up of 16 amino acids. CDR1 and CDR2 (germline): MNHNY, SVGAGI (reference sequence). CDR3 in DNA: TGTGCCAGCAGTTACGGGGTCGGCGGGGTGGTAGATACGCAGTATTTT. Translating gives CASSYGVGGVVDTQYF.

The chain couples TRBV7-2 to TRBJ2-1; 8 bases are shared with TRBD2. Germline trimming cut 5 bases from V and 7 bases from J; bases unmatched to any gene: 10. Per the germline V gene, CDR1 is SGHTA and CDR2 is FQGNSA. CDR3 length equals 15 residues. CDR3 sequence: CASSTQRELVNEQFF. CDR3 DNA sequence: TGTGCCAGCAGCACTCAGCGGGAGCTGGTGAATGAGCAGTTCTTC.

V is TRBV4-2 and J is TRBJ2-7; D gene ambiguous. Deletions cut 1 base from V and 4 bases from J, with 2 bases between. Germline V gene lookup returns CDR1 LGHNA and CDR2 YNFKEQ. The CDR3 covers 11 residues. CDR3 sequence: CASSQAYEQYF. Written as DNA, the CDR3 is TGTGCCAGCAGCCAAGCATACGAGCAGTACTTC.

This chain uses TRBV9 with TRBJ1-6; possibly TRBD1 for D (6 bases). The CDR3 sequence is 18 residues long. Germline V gene lookup returns CDR1 SGDLS and CDR2 YYNGEE. Trimming cost V 4 bases and J 0 bases, with 17 bases left between them. CDR3 sequence (DNA): TGTGCCAGCAGCTTTGAGGCCGGACAGTCCTCCTATAATTCACCCCTCCACTTT. It is translated as CASSFEAGQSSYNSPLHF.

The CDR3: CASSASLTGMGVETQYF. The CDR3 DNA is TGTGCCAGCAGCGCATCGTTGACAGGGATGGGGGTAGAGACCCAGTACTTC. V is TRBV21-1 and J is TRBJ2-5; TRBD1, the table's D call, lacks a check against the DNA. TRBV21-1 is described as a pseudogene. CDR3 length equals 17 residues.

The chain is built from TRBV9 and TRBJ2-3, with 7 bases aligning to TRBD2. The germline V gene has CDR1 SGDLS and CDR2 YYNGEE. This CDR3 is 15 amino acids long. J was trimmed by 0 bases and V by 4 bases; bases with no gene match: 5. Here the CDR3 DNA reads TGTGCCAGCAGCTGGGCTAGCGGAAGCACAGATACGCAGTATTTT. It codes for CASSWASGSTDTQYF.

The chain joins TRBV27 to TRBJ2-5; a possible D gene is TRBD2 (7 bases). The CDR3 is made up of 15 amino acids. Germline V lookup: CDR1 MNHEY, CDR2 SMNVEV (reference sequence). V lost 1 base and J 5 bases, leaving 14 bases between the germline ends. CDR3 protein: CASSLFGGATETQYF. The CDR3 DNA reads TGTGCCAGCAGTTTATTTGGGGGGGCCACGGAGACCCAGTACTTC.

The chain carries TRBV11-3 and TRBJ2-7; D may be TRBD2 (5 bases). This CDR3 has 14 residues. Trimming left V 0 bases short and J 1 base short, with 7 bases between. From germline, CDR1 is SGHNT and CDR2 YENEEA. The CDR3 loop is CASSLESGSYEQYF. CDR3 in DNA: TGTGCCAGCAGCTTAGAGTCGGGGTCCTACGAGCAGTACTTC.